Listed below are T cell receptor beta chains from one sample, sequenced in a study of blood T cell repertoires in COVID-19. Some clones are missing from TCRdb's copy, which holds only in-frame ones; the method was immunoSEQ multiplex PCR. The top ten hold around 4.1% of the sample, which has some 120,000 clones, 81% seen once. The sample comprised peripheral blood. The receptors shown here come from a woman between 45 and 60 years old with acute or convalescent COVID-19. Each CDR3 is given with its conserved first and last residue. A D gene is named only where the DNA matches it firmly. Clone size is given for some rows only: seen once, a few or many times, or a class if the clone is expanded.

TRBJ2-7 | . | . | TRBV7-2 | CASSSRGSGPYEQYF | TGTGCCAGCAGCTCCCGGGGGAGTGGCCCCTACGAGCAGTACTTC
TRBJ1-1 | . | TRBD1 | TRBV7-9 | CASSLNRGHAFF | TGTGCCAGCAGCTTGAACAGGGGGCATGCTTTCTTT
TRBJ1-1 | . | . | TRBV28 | CASSRREEATEAFF | TGTGCCAGCAGCCGCCGAGAGGAGGCCACTGAAGCTTTCTTT
TRBJ2-5 | . | . | TRBV25-1 | CASSAHGQETQYF | TGTGCCAGCAGTGCTCACGGCCAAGAGACCCAGTACTTC
TRBJ1-1 | once | . | TRBV5-5 | CASSSPGTLEAFF | TGTGCCAGCAGCTCCCCTGGGACACTGGAAGCTTTCTTT
TRBJ2-7 | . | . | TRBV28 | CASRRSYEQYF | TGCGCAAGCAGGCGATCCTACGAGCAGTACTTC
TRBJ2-7 | . | TRBD1 | TRBV28 | CASRADRARGEQYF | TGTGCCAGCAGGGCTGACAGGGCCAGGGGCGAGCAGTACTTC
TRBJ1-1 | . | TRBD1 | TRBV7-9 | CASSSPTGGKDEAFF | TGTGCCAGCAGCTCGCCGACAGGGGGCAAGGATGAAGCTTTCTTT
TRBJ1-2 | . | . | TRBV6-1 | CASSEDFGYTF | TGTGCCAGCAGTGAAGACTTTGGCTACACCTTC
TRBJ1-2 | . | . | TRBV6-5 | CASLERGFGEYGYTF | TGTGCCAGCCTCGAGCGGGGGTTTGGGGAATATGGCTACACCTTC